This T cell receptor (beta chain) was documented in a study of Ad26.COV2.S vaccination and SARS-CoV-2 variants. Turning to the study itself: As a participant in COV1001, the donor was in the Ad26.COV2.S trial arm. Intramuscularly, Ad26.COV2.S was given either once or twice, 56 days apart. Study-level points and caveats: Those who received vaccine or placebo ended up with similar non-spike TCR breadth.

As regards this clone: Antigen specificity is unknown.

With 0 bases removed from V and 3 bases from J, the gap between germline ends came to 12 bases. The length of the CDR3 is 15 residues. Germline CDR1 and CDR2: LGHDT and YNNKEL (reference sequence). Treatment defined: some 19 received Ad26.COV2.S at low or high dose, single or two shots; several received placebo; per-sample allocation not given. Samples were taken on day 63 after the first vaccine or placebo injection. Wuhan-strain spike was delivered by a replication-incompetent Ad26 vector. Assay used: immunoSEQ multiplex PCR; TCRdb lists only in-frame clones, some missing. The sample lists about 680,000 clones, 80% to 90% occurring once.

The V and J genes are TRBV3-1 (or the pseudogene TRBV3-2) and TRBJ2-7; D gene uncertain. The source was peripheral blood, collected in a trial of Ad26.COV2.S vaccine versus placebo. This TCR was recovered from a person between 18 and 59 years old who received the Ad26.COV2.S COVID-19 vaccine or a placebo. In nucleotides, the CDR3 is TGTGCCAGCAGCCAAGAAAATACGGTAGTCTACGAGCAGTACTTC. Translated, it gives CASSQENTVVYEQYF.